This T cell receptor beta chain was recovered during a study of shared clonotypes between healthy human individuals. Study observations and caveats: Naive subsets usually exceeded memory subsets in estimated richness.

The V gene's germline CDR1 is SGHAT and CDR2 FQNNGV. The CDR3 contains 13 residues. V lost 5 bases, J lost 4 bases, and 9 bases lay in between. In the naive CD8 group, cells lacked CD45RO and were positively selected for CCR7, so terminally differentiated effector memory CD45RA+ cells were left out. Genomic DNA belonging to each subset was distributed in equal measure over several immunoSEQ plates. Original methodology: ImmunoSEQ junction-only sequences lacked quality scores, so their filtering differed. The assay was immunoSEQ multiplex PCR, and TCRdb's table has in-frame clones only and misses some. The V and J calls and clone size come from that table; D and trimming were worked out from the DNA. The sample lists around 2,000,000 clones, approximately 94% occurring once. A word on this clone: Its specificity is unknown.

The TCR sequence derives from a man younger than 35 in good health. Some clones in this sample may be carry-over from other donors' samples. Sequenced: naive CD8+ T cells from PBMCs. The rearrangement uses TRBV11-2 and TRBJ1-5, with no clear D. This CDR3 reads CASSPFHNQPQHF. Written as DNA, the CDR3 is TGTGCCAGCAGCCCCTTCCATAATCAGCCCCAGCATTTT.